This T cell receptor beta chain was recovered during a study of T cell responses to AZD1222 COVID-19 vaccine. Trimming removed 1 base at V and 5 bases at J, with 15 bases between. Germline-derived CDR1 and CDR2 are SGHTS and YDEGEE. This CDR3 region has 15 residues. Comment on this clone: Its antigen remains unknown.

Both about-4-week and about-12-week second-dose recipients were combined. Study-wide results and limits: Spike-specific TCR breadth and depth both grew after two AZD1222 doses. Nearly half of unique spike-specific TCRs reportedly avoided B.1.351 and B.1.1.7 mutated regions.

Only in-frame clones appear in the TCRdb table, and some are missing; sequencing was by immunoSEQ multiplex PCR. The table records approximately 150,000 clones, around 87% of them present only once. The starting material was peripheral blood, obtained 28 days after the second AZD1222 dose. The V and J genes are TRBV5-8 and TRBJ1-2; D is perhaps TRBD1 (5 bases). The receptor was derived from an adult who received the AZD1222 COVID-19 vaccine. The CDR3 loop is CASSLSFRDRYGYTF. CDR3 sequence (DNA): TGTGCCAGCAGCTTGAGTTTCAGGGATCGGTATGGCTACACCTTC. The variable domain in full, with the rest retrieved from reference TRBV5-8 and TRBJ1-2, is EAGVTQSPTHLIKTRGQQATLRCSPISGHTSVYWYQQALGLGLQFLLWYDEGEERNRGNFPPRFSGRQFPNYSSELNVNALELEDSALYLCASSLSFRDRYGYTFGSGTRLTVV.